This T cell receptor beta chain was captured by sequencing in a study of cytomegalovirus exposure and HLA in healthy donors. Primers for the PCR totalled 60 Vbeta and 13 Jbeta. Repertoires were generated with immunoSEQ multiplex PCR, while TCRdb's copy carries only in-frame clones and drops some. The sample consists of over 150,000 clones, roughly 76% of them appearing once. The CDR3 contains 16 residues. The ends were cut back, 1 base at V and 3 bases at J, with 14 bases in the middle. Germline CDR1 is SGHVS and CDR2 is FQNEAQ. The V and J genes are TRBV7-8 and TRBJ2-3, with a weak D call TRBD2 (6 bases). The sample consisted of PBMCs. The source of this sequence is a woman aged 45-65 years in good health and CMV-seronegative. The CDR3 coding sequence is TGTGCCAGCAGCTTAGACTACAGGAGCGGGACAGATACGCAGTATTTT. Protein: CASSLDYRSGTDTQYF.